This TCR beta chain was sequenced during a study of blood T cell repertoires in COVID-19. Study-level information: The cDNA or gDNA used as material had been derived from T cells, B-cell-depleted T cells, or PBMCs.

This clone was seen only once. Per germline, CDR1 LGHDT and CDR2 YNNKEL (reference sequence). The CDR3 is 13 amino acids. With V trimmed by 4 bases and J by 4 bases, 3 bases remained unmatched. Measured with immunoSEQ multiplex PCR; TCRdb has only the in-frame clones, and not every one. Counted here are some 430,000 clones, 90% occurring once; the ten biggest clones make up 0.55% to 0.75%. The chain employs TRBV3-1 (or the pseudogene TRBV3-2) and TRBJ1-2, with 7 nucleotides matching TRBD1. The TCR sequence derives from a man younger than 35 who had recovered from COVID-19. The sample was PBMCs or T cells enriched from blood (not recorded which). DNA for the CDR3: TGTGCCAGCAGCCCGGGACAGTTCTATGGCTACACCTTC. It encodes CASSPGQFYGYTF.